The entry that follows covers one T cell receptor (beta chain) sequence. This specimen comes from a study of blood T cell repertoires in COVID-19. Whole-study context: The study drew acute and convalescent COVID-19 samples from the United States, Italy and Spain. PBMCs, B-cell-depleted T cells, or T cells provided the cDNA or gDNA that made up the material.

The CDR3 covers 14 residues. Germline V lookup: CDR1 MDHEN, CDR2 SYDVKM. The J segment lost 0 bases and the V segment lost 5 bases, leaving 4 bases of the junction unmatched. Authors' processing steps: Amplification of reference gene primers was used by the study to estimate nucleated cell counts. Generated by immunoSEQ multiplex PCR, the TCRdb table keeps only in-frame clones and is missing some. V, J and clone size reflect that table, while D and trimming were determined from the DNA. The sample consists of 250,000 to 350,000 clones, around nine tenths of them appearing once. The V gene is TRBV28, the J gene TRBJ2-7; 7 bases match TRBD2. The receptor was derived from a woman aged 40-49 years who had recovered from COVID-19. Sequencing used peripheral blood. The CDR3 nucleotides read TGTGCCAGCAGTCCCCAGCGGGACTCCTACGAGCAGTACTTC. It yields the protein CASSPQRDSYEQYF.